The next 5 T cell receptor beta chains were all read from a single sample in a study of blood T cell repertoires in COVID-19. The repertoire was sequenced with immunoSEQ multiplex PCR; TCRdb's copy has only in-frame clones and lacks some. In the table there are 250,000 to 350,000 clones, 89% of which are singletons. Sequencing was done on a sample of peripheral blood. The origin of the receptors is a woman aged 55-75 years with acute or convalescent COVID-19.

The rearrangement uses TRBV19 and TRBJ2-4, with D uncertain. V shed 4 bases and J shed 0 bases, with 13 bases lying between them. Germline CDR1 reads LNHDA; CDR2 reads SQIVND (reference sequence). This CDR3 region has 16 residues. CDR3 loop: CASSTYPSLAKNIQYF. CDR3 nucleotide sequence: TGTGCCAGTAGTACCTACCCGTCTCTAGCCAAAAACATTCAGTACTTC.

This chain joins TRBV29-1 and TRBJ2-1, with 9 bases matching TRBD2. The trim removed 8 bases at V and 7 bases at J, leaving 9 bases unmatched. Germline CDR1 reads SQVTM; CDR2 reads ANQGSEA. The CDR3 loop spans 13 amino acids. The CDR3: CSFAASGVNEQFF. CDR3 in DNA: TGCAGCTTTGCGGCTAGCGGGGTTAATGAGCAGTTCTTC.

The rearrangement uses TRBV11-3 and TRBJ2-1, with D uncertain. Germline loops: CDR1 SGHNT, CDR2 YENEEA. Trimming took off 5 bases at V and 6 bases at J, with 5 bases between the two ends. The CDR3 is 11 amino acids. In nucleotides, the CDR3 is TGTGCCAGCAGCGCTAGCAATGAGCAGTTCTTC. Translating gives CASSASNEQFF.

This rearrangement joins TRBV6-4 to TRBJ2-2, with unresolved D. V gave up 8 bases and J gave up 1 base, with 8 bases separating them. The CDR3 is 13 residues long. The V gene's germline CDR1 is MRHNA and CDR2 SNTAGT. The DNA of the CDR3 is TGTGCCAGCCAGGCCCAGAACACCGGGGAGCTGTTTTTT. Translated, it gives CASQAQNTGELFF.

This clone was picked up a small number of times. The chain combines TRBV4-3 with TRBJ1-1; the match to TRBD1 covers 7 bases. CDR3 length equals 15 residues. V was pared by 2 bases and J by 1 base, with 4 bases of the junction left unmatched. CDR1 is LGHNA, CDR2 YSLEER, per germline. The CDR3 here is CASSQLRTGNTEAFF. The CDR3, as DNA: TGCGCCAGCAGCCAACTGAGGACAGGGAACACTGAAGCTTTCTTT.